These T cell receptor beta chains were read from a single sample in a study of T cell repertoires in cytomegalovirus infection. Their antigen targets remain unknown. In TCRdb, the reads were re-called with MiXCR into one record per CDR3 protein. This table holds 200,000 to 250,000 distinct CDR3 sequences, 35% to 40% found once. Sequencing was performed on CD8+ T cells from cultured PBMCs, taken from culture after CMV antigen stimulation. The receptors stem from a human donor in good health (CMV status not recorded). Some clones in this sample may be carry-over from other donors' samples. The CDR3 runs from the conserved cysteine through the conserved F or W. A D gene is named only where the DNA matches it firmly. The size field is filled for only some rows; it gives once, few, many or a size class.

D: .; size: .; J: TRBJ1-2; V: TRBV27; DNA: TGTGCCAGCAGTTTCTCCGTGGGGCAGGAAGTCTATGGCTACACCTTC; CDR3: CASSFSVGQEVYGYTF
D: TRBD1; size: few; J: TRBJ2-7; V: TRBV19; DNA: TGTGCCAGTAGTATACGGGACAGGGTCTACGAGCAGTACTTC; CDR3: CASSIRDRVYEQYF
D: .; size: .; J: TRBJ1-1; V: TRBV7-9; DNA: TGTGCCAGCAGCTTAGGCAGGTCGACGGACACTGAAGCTTTCTTT; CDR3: CASSLGRSTDTEAFF
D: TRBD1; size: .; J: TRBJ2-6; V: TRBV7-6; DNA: TGTGCCAGCGGACAGGTCAACTCTGGGGCCAACGTCCTGACTTTC; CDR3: CASGQVNSGANVLTF
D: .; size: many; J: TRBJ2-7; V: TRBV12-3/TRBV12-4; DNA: TGTGCCAGCAGTCTACGCCTAGTGATGCAGTCCTACGAGCAGTACTTC; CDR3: CASSLRLVMQSYEQYF
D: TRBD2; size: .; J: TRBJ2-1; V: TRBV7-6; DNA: TGTGCCAGCAGCTTAGGGACTAGCAGAGAAAATGAGCAGTTCTTC; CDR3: CASSLGTSRENEQFF
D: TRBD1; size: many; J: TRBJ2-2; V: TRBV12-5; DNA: TGTGCTAGTGGTTCGGGACAGGGAAACACCGGGGAGCTGTTTTTT; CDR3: CASGSGQGNTGELFF
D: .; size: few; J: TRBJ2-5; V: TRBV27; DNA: TGTGCCAGCAACAATTTGGGGTCTGGAAAGGCCCAGTACTTC; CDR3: CASNNLGSGKAQYF
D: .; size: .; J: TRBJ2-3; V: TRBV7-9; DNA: TGTGCCGGGGCAGGAGGTAGCACAGATACGCAGTATTTT; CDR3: CAGAGGSTDTQYF
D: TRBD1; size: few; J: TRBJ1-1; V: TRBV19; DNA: TGTGCCACCATAGGGCCGAACAGGGGCTTCACTGAAGCTTTCTTT; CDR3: CATIGPNRGFTEAFF
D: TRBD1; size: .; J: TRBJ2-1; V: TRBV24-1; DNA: TGTGCCACCAGTGATTTGAGGCAGGGGGCCTACAATGAGCAGTTCTTC; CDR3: CATSDLRQGAYNEQFF
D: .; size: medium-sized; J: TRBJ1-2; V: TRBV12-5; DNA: TGTGCTAGTGGCCAGGGCTATGGCTACACCTTC; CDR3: CASGQGYGYTF
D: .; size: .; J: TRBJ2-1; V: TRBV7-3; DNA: TGTGCCAGCAGCTTATTTGCAGGGCAAGGGGATGAGCAGTTCTTC; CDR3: CASSLFAGQGDEQFF
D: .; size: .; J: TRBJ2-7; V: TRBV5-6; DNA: TGTGCCAGCAGCTTAGGGACGGGACTTAGCTCCTACGAGCAGTACTTC; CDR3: CASSLGTGLSSYEQYF
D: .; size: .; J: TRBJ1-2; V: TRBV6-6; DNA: TGTGCCAGCAGTTACTCCGGGACCCAACAGGGTGGCTACACCTTC; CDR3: CASSYSGTQQGGYTF
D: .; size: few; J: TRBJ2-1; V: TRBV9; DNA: TGTGCCAGCAGCGTAGACGGGGGCGGGATAGCCTCCTACAATGAGCAGTTCTTC; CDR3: CASSVDGGGIASYNEQFF
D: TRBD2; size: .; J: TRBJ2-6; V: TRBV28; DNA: TGTGCCAGCAGTTACGTGGGACTAGCGGGGACTGGGGCCAACGTCCTGACTTTC; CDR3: CASSYVGLAGTGANVLTF
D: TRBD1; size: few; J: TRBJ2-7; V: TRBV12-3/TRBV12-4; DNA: TGTGCCAGCTGCCTCTCGGGACAGGGTTACACCTACGAGCAGTACTTC; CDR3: CASCLSGQGYTYEQYF
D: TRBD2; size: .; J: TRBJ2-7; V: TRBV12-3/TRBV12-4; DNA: TGTGCCAGCAGTTCTGACCGGACTAGCGGGCACTACGAGCAGTACTTC; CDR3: CASSSDRTSGHYEQYF
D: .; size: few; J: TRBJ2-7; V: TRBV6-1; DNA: TGTGCCACCCTTTCCGGACAGACCTACGAGCAGTACTTC; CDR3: CATLSGQTYEQYF
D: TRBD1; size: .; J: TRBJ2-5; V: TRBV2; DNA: TGTGCCGAAATGACAGGGGCAGAGACCCAGTACTTC; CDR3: CAEMTGAETQYF
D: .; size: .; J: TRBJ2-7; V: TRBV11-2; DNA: TGTGCCAGCAGCTTAGATTGCGGGATTACGTCCGAGCAGTACTTC; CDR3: CASSLDCGITSEQYF
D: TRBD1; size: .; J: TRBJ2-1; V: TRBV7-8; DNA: TGTGCCAGCAGCTTCCGGGACAGGGGAAAGAATGAGCAGTTCTTC; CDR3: CASSFRDRGKNEQFF
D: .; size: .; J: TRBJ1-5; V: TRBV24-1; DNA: TGTGCCACCAGTGACTACGAAGAGGGCAATCAGCCCCAGCATTTT; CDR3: CATSDYEEGNQPQHF
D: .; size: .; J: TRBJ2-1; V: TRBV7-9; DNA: TGTGCCAGCAGCCCACCGGACGGGACTCCTAACAATGAGCAGTTCTTC; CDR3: CASSPPDGTPNNEQFF
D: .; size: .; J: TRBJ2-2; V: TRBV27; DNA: TGTGCCAGCAGCCAACAGGGCACCGGGGAGCTGTTTTTT; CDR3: CASSQQGTGELFF
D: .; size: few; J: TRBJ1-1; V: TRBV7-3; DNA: TGTGCCAGCAGCTCCGGACAGTTCACTGAAGCTTTCTTT; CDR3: CASSSGQFTEAFF
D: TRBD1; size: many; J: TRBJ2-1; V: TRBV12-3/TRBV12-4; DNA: TGTGCCAGCAGTCTACGGGACAGGGTGGGGGAGCAGTTCTTC; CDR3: CASSLRDRVGEQFF
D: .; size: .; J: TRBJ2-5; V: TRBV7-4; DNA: TGTGCCAGCAGCTTAAGGGCCCTAGCATCCGAGACCCAGTACTTC; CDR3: CASSLRALASETQYF
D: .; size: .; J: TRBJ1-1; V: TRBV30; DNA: TGTGCCTGGAGTGTAGGTAACACTGAAGCTTTCTTT; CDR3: CAWSVGNTEAFF
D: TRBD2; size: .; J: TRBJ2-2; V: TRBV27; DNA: TGTGCCAGCCGTGGGACTAGCGGCACCGGGGAGCTGTTTTTT; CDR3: CASRGTSGTGELFF
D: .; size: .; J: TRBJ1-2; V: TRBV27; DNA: TGTGCCAGCAGTTTATTTGGGGATGGCTACACCTTC; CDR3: CASSLFGDGYTF
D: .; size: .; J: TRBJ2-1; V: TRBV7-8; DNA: TGTGCCAGCAGCTTAGCGCTCCGGGGGCCTAACAATGAGCAGTTCTTC; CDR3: CASSLALRGPNNEQFF
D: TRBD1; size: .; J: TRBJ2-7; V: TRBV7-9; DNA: TGTGCCAGCAGCTTAGATGGGACAGGGGGGGACGAGCAGTACTTC; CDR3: CASSLDGTGGDEQYF
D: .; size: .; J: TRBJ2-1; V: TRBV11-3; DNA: TGTGCCAGCAGCTTAAGGAGGGGCAATGAGCAGTTCTTC; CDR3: CASSLRRGNEQFF
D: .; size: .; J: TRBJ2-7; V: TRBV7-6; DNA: TGTGCCAGCAGCCTCGGACAGCTAGAGACCTACGAGCAGTACTTC; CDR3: CASSLGQLETYEQYF
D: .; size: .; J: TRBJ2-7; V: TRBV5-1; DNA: TGCGCCAGCAGCTTGTCCCAGGGGCGGTACGAGCAGTACTTC; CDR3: CASSLSQGRYEQYF
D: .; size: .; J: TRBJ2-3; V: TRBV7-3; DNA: TGTGCAAGCAGCTTAGGCTGGAGGGGATATGCAGATACTCAGTATTTT; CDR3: CASSLGWRGYADTQYF
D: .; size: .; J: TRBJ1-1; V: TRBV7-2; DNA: TGTGCCAGCAGCATTCTAGTGTTAGGCACTGAAGCTTTCTTT; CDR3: CASSILVLGTEAFF
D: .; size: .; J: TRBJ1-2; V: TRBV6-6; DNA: TGTGCCAGCAGTATCCGGCCTCCGTGGAACTATGGCTACACCTTC; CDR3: CASSIRPPWNYGYTF
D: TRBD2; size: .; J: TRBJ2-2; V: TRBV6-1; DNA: TGTGCCAGCAGTCCGGGGGGACTAGCGGGAGGGAACGGGGAGCTGTTTTTT; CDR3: CASSPGGLAGGNGELFF